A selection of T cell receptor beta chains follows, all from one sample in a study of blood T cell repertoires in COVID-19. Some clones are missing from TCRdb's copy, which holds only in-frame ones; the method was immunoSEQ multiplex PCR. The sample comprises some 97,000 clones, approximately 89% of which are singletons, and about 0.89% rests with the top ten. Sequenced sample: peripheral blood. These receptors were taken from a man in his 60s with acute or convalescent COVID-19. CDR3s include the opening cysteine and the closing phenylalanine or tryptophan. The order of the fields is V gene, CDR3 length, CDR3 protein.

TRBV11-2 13 CASSPAGRYGYTF
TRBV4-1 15 CASSQLWDRGQPQHF
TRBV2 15 CASSELVAGGDEQFF
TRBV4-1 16 CASSQGDRGLYNEQFF
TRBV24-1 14 CATTRDRGSYGYTF
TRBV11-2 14 CASSRDSPQETQYF
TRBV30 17 CAWSVLAWSGSTDTQYF
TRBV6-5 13 CASRDRGNSPLHF
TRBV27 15 CASSLGLTGNEKLFF
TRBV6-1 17 CASSGPPTGRSNQPQHF
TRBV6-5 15 CASNYDGRENQPQHF
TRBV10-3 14 CAISWGQNTGELFF
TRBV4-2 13 CASSQVLGEPQHF
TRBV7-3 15 CASSLTDRGENEQFF
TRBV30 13 CAWSVQGTTEAFF
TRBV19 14 CASSIRDYLGEQYF
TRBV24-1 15 CATSDPGRGLETQYF